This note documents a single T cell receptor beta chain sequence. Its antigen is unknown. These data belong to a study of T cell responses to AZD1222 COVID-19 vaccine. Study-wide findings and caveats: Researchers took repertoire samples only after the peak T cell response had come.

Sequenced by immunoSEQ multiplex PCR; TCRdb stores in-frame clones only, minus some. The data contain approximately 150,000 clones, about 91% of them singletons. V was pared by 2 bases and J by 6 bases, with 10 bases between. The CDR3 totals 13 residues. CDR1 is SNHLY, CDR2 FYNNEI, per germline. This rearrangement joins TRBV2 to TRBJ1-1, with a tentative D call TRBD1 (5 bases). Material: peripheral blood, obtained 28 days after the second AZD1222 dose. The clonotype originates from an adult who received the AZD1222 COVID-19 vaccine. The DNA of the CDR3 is TGTGCCAGCAGTGAAACCCTAGGGGCTGAAGCTTTCTTT. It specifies CASSETLGAEAFF.